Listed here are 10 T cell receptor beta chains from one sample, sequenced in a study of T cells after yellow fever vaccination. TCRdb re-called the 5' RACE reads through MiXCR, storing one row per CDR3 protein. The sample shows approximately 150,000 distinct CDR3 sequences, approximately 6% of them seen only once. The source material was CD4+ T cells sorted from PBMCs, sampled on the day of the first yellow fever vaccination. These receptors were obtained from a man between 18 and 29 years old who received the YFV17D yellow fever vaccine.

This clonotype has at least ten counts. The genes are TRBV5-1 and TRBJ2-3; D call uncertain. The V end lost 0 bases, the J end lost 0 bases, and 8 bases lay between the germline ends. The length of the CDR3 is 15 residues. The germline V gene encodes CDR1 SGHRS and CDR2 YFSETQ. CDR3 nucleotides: TGCGCCAGCAGCTTGGCCACACGAAGCACAGATACGCAGTATTTT. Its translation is CASSLATRSTDTQYF.

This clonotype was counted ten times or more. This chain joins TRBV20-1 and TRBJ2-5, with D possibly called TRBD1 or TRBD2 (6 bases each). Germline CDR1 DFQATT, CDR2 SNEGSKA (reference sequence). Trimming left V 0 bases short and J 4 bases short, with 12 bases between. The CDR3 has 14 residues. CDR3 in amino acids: CSARDLGGGETQYF. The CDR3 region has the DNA TGCAGTGCTAGAGATTTGGGGGGCGGAGAGACCCAGTACTTC.

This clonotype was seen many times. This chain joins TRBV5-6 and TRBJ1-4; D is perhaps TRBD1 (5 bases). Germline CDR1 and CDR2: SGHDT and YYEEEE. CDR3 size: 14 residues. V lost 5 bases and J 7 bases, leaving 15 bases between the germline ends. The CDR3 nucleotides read TGTGCCAGCAGACGGACACGAGGGGTTGAAAAACTGTTTTTT. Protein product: CASRRTRGVEKLFF.

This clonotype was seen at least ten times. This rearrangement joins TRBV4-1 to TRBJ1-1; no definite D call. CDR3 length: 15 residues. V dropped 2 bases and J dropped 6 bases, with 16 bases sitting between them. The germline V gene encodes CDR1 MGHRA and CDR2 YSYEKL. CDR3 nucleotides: TGCGCCAGCAGCCAACTTGGGAGGGAACGCTCTGAAGCTTTCTTT. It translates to CASSQLGRERSEAFF.

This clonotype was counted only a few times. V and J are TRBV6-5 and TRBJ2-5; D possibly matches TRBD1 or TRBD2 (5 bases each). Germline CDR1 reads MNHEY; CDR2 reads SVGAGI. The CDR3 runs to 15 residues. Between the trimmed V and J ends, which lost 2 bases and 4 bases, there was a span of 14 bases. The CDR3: CASSYMGERRETQYF. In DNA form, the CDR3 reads TGTGCCAGCAGTTACATGGGGGAAAGAAGAGAGACCCAGTACTTC.

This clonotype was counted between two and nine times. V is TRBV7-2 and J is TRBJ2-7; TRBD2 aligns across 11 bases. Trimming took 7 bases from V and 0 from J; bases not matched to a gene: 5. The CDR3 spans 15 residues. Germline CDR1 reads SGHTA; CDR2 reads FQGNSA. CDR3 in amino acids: CASTIAGGSSYEQYF. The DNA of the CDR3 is TGTGCCAGCACCATAGCGGGGGGGAGCTCCTACGAGCAGTACTTC. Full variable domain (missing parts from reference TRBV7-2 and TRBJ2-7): GAGVSQSPSNKVTEKGKDVELRCDPISGHTALYWYRQSLGQGLEFLIYFQGNSAPDKSGLPSDRFSAERTGGSVSTLTIQRTQQEDSAVYLCASTIAGGSSYEQYFGPGTRLTVT.

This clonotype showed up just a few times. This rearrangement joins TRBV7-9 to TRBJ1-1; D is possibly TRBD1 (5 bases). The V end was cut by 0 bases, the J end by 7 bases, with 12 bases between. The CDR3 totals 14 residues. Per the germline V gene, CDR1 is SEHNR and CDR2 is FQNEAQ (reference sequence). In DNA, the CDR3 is TGTGCCAGCAGCTTAGCGGGGCGTGTTTATGAAGCTTTCTTT. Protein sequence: CASSLAGRVYEAFF.

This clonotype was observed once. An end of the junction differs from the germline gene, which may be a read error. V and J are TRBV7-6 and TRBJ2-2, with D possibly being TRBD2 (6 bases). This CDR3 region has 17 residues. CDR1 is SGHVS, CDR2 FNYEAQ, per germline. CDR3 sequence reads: CASSRLRGPLNTRELFF. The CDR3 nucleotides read TGTGCCAGCAGCCGCCTGCGGGGACCCCTGAACACCCGGGAGCTGTTTTTT.

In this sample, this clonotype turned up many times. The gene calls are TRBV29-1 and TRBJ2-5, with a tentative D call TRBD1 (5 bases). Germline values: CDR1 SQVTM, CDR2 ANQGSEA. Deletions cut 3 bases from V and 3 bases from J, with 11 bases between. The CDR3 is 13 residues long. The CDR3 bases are TGCAGCGTTGAGGAGACAGCCGAAGAGACCCAGTACTTC. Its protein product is CSVEETAEETQYF.

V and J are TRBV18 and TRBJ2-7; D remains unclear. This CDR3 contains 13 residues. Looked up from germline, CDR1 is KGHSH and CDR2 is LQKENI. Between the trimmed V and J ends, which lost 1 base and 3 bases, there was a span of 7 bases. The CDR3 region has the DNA TGTGCCAGCTCACCACGACCAGACTACGAGCAGTACGTC. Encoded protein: CASSPRPDYEQYV.